The text below deals with one TCR beta chain. This record comes from a study of T cells after yellow fever vaccination. MiXCR was run by TCRdb on the 5' RACE reads, yielding one entry per CDR3 protein. This table has hundreds of thousands of distinct CDR3 sequences, around 12% appearing once. This receptor was obtained from a man under 40 who received the YFV17D yellow fever vaccine. Sequenced material: PBMCs, taken on the day of the yellow fever booster vaccination.

This chain's CDR3 is CASSIGGVYGYTF. CDR3 DNA sequence: TGTGCCAGTAGTATCGGGGGGGTCTATGGCTACACCTTC. The chain carries TRBV19 and TRBJ1-2, with a weak D call TRBD1 (5 bases). The CDR3 is 13 amino acids. V was shortened by 3 bases and J by 4 bases, with 9 bases between the two germline ends. Germline V gene lookup returns CDR1 LNHDA and CDR2 SQIVND (reference sequence).